Listed below are T cell receptor beta chains from one sample, sequenced in a study of identical twins' blood T cells. TCRdb used MiXCR to reprocess the 5' RACE reads, holding one entry per CDR3 protein. The table records 350,000 to 450,000 distinct CDR3 sequences, 28% of them present only once. The source material was PBMCs. The receptors were sampled from a woman aged 18 to 55 in good health. CDR3s include the opening cysteine and the closing phenylalanine or tryptophan. D genes are given only for firm matches. Size values are once, few and many counts, or a class for expanded clones, and some rows have none.

DNA	CDR3	D	size	V	J
TGTGCCAGCAGCCAAAGTCTGAATACGCAGTATTTT	CASSQSLNTQYF	.	.	TRBV14	TRBJ2-3
TGCGCCAGCAGCTCACGGAATGAAGCTTTCTTT	CASSSRNEAFF	.	few	TRBV5-1	TRBJ1-1
TGTGCCGGCAGCTCCATAGACAGCACCGGGGAGTTGTTTTTT	CAGSSIDSTGELFF	.	.	TRBV7-2	TRBJ2-2
TGTGCCAGCAGCTTAAGAGGAAGGGCAGGGGCTGAAAAACTGTTTTTT	CASSLRGRAGAEKLFF	.	.	TRBV7-8	TRBJ1-4
TGCGCCAGCAGTGAGTCGTGGGGCACAGATACGCAGTATTTT	CASSESWGTDTQYF	.	.	TRBV10-1	TRBJ2-3
TGTGCCAGTAGTGAGATACAGCCGGGAGGCTATGGCTACACCTTC	CASSEIQPGGYGYTF	.	.	TRBV19	TRBJ1-2
TGTGCCAGCAGCTTAAGTAGCGGGAGAAACAATGAGCAGTTCTTC	CASSLSSGRNNEQFF	TRBD2	few	TRBV5-4	TRBJ2-1
TGTGCCAGCAGCTTGGAAAGGGGTTACTCACCCCTCCACTTT	CASSLERGYSPLHF	.	.	TRBV5-6	TRBJ1-6
TGCAGTGCTATACTCCGGGACAGCGAAGCTTTCTTT	CSAILRDSEAFF	TRBD1	few	TRBV20-1	TRBJ1-1
TGCAGCGGGAGGGACAGGAATAATGAAAAACTGTTTTTT	CSGRDRNNEKLFF	TRBD1	many	TRBV29-1	TRBJ1-4
TGCGCCAGCAGCTTCGGACGCCACAACTATGGCTACACCTTC	CASSFGRHNYGYTF	.	.	TRBV5-1	TRBJ1-2
TGTGCCAGTAGCAGGCTCTCTAGGGAAAAACTGTTTTTT	CASSRLSREKLFF	.	.	TRBV19	TRBJ1-4
TGCGCCAGCAGCAGGAACAGTTTCTACGAGCAGTACTTC	CASSRNSFYEQYF	.	few	TRBV5-1	TRBJ2-7
TGTGCCAGTAGTCCGACAGTTAGCAATCAGCCCCAGCATTTT	CASSPTVSNQPQHF	.	many	TRBV19	TRBJ1-5
TGCAGTGCTAGAGATCCCAATCAAGAGACCCAGTACTTC	CSARDPNQETQYF	.	many	TRBV20-1	TRBJ2-5
TGCAGCTCCCGTGGGCAGCCAGGCGAAGCTTTCTTT	CSSRGQPGEAFF	.	.	TRBV29-1	TRBJ1-1
TGCAGCGTTGCTTTGGTGGCCTACAATGAGCAGTTCTTC	CSVALVAYNEQFF	.	.	TRBV29-1	TRBJ2-1
TGTGCCAGCAGCGCCTTCCCGACAGGGATCGGTACGCAGTATTTT	CASSAFPTGIGTQYF	TRBD1	few	TRBV9	TRBJ2-3
TGTGCCAGCAGACCAGCCGGGACAAACGGGGAGCTGTTTTTT	CASRPAGTNGELFF	.	many	TRBV6-6	TRBJ2-2
TGTGCCAGCAGCGCCTTAGGGACTCCCGGCGAAAAACTGTTTTTT	CASSALGTPGEKLFF	.	few	TRBV7-2	TRBJ1-4
TGTGCCAGCAGCTTAGCAGGGATGGCTGAATCTTTCTTT	CASSLAGMAESFF	.	.	TRBV7-9	TRBJ1-1
TGTGCCAGCAACATTGCAACGACGAATGAAAAACTGTTTTTT	CASNIATTNEKLFF	.	.	TRBV5-5	TRBJ1-4
TGTGCCAGCAGTGGACCTAGCGGGAACTACAATGAGCAGTTCTTC	CASSGPSGNYNEQFF	TRBD2	few	TRBV6-1	TRBJ2-1
TGTGCCAGCAGTCTACAGGGAGGGAACTCGGGCTACACCTTC	CASSLQGGNSGYTF	.	.	TRBV6-5	TRBJ1-2
TGCAGCATCTACCGACTAGCCCTCTTACCCAATGAGCAGTTCTTC	CSIYRLALLPNEQFF	TRBD2	few	TRBV29-1	TRBJ2-1
TGTGCCATCAGTGATCCCGACAGGGAAGGGCAAGAGACCCAGTACTTC	CAISDPDREGQETQYF	TRBD1	.	TRBV10-3	TRBJ2-5
TGTGCCAGCAGTTACGGCAGCACAGATACGCAGTATTTT	CASSYGSTDTQYF	.	many	TRBV6-6	TRBJ2-3
TGTGCCAGCAGCCAAAACCCAGCCTATGGCTACACCTTC	CASSQNPAYGYTF	.	.	TRBV12-3/TRBV12-4	TRBJ1-2
TGTGCCAGCTCACCCGGACAGCCCTACAAGCAGTACTTC	CASSPGQPYKQYF	.	.	TRBV18	TRBJ2-7
TGTGCCAGCAGCCCAACAGGGCTGGCCCAGCCCCAGCATTTT	CASSPTGLAQPQHF	.	.	TRBV7-2	TRBJ1-5
TGTGCCAGCAGGACCGCAGCGAACACCGGGGAGCTGTTTTTT	CASRTAANTGELFF	.	few	TRBV11-2	TRBJ2-2
TGTGCCAGCAGTGGATTCCTAGCCGAGACCCAGTACTTC	CASSGFLAETQYF	.	few	TRBV2	TRBJ2-5
TGTGCCATGGGGACGGTCACAGGTGAAGCTTTCTTT	CAMGTVTGEAFF	.	many	TRBV10-3	TRBJ1-1
TGCAGTGCAGATCCAGGGGGACAGACCGTCTCTGGAAACACCATATATTTT	CSADPGGQTVSGNTIYF	TRBD1	.	TRBV20-1	TRBJ1-3
TGTGCCAGCAGCCCACGACAGGGGGCTTCTGGAAACACCATATATTTT	CASSPRQGASGNTIYF	TRBD1	few	TRBV3-1	TRBJ1-3
TGTGCCAGCAGCATGGGGTCGGGCACTGAAGCTTTCTTT	CASSMGSGTEAFF	.	.	TRBV7-2	TRBJ1-1
TGCAGTGCTAGAAGAAAACAGCGGGTCCTCACGTGGAATGAGCAGTTCTTC	CSARRKQRVLTWNEQFF	.	.	TRBV20-1	TRBJ2-1
TGTGCCAGCAGCTTGGTTAGGGGGAGGACTGAAGCTTTCTTT	CASSLVRGRTEAFF	.	few	TRBV5-4	TRBJ1-1
TGTGCCAGCAGCTTAGGCGTACAGAACTATGGCTACACCTTC	CASSLGVQNYGYTF	.	few	TRBV7-2	TRBJ1-2
TGCGCCAGCAGATTAACAGGGCTTTCCTACAATGAGCAGTTCTTC	CASRLTGLSYNEQFF	.	few	TRBV5-1	TRBJ2-1
TGCGCCAGCAGCTTGTTTGGTAAGGGGATGAACACTGAAGCTTTCTTT	CASSLFGKGMNTEAFF	.	few	TRBV5-1	TRBJ1-1
TGCAGTGCTAGAGATACGCTAACTTTAACCACCATATATTTT	CSARDTLTLTTIYF	.	.	TRBV20-1	TRBJ1-3